These 11 T cell receptor beta chains came from one sample sequenced in a study of blood T cell repertoires in COVID-19. Profiled with immunoSEQ multiplex PCR; TCRdb holds only in-frame clones, not every one. The sample lists under 250,000 clones, 80% to 85% occurring once. The sample taken for sequencing was peripheral blood. The receptors shown here come from a woman aged 55-69 years who had recovered from COVID-19.

V usage is TRBV27 and J usage is TRBJ2-7, with a possible D match to TRBD2 (6 bases). The germline gives CDR1 MNHEY, CDR2 SMNVEV (reference sequence). V lost 3 bases and J lost 0, with 12 bases in between. The CDR3 runs 15 residues. CDR3 sequence reads: CASSLRDSSSYEQYF. The CDR3 region has the DNA TGTGCCAGCAGTTTGCGGGACTCCAGCTCCTACGAGCAGTACTTC.

This sequence joins TRBV5-1 and TRBJ1-4; a possible D gene is TRBD1 (6 bases). Trimming removed 6 bases at V and 4 bases at J, with 16 bases between. The CDR3 length is 15 residues. CDR1 and CDR2 from the germline V gene are SGHRS and YFSETQ. In DNA form, the CDR3 reads TGCGCCAGCAAAAGCGGGGGGGCGGATAATGAAAAACTGTTTTTT. Translation: CASKSGGADNEKLFF.

This sequence joins TRBV6-1 and TRBJ1-3, with D tentatively TRBD1 (5 bases). Between the trimmed V and J ends, which lost 4 bases and 1 base, there was a span of 20 bases. CDR1 and CDR2 from the germline V gene are MNHNS and SASEGT. The CDR3 contains 18 residues. CDR3 protein: CASSVGRGTVGSGNTIYF. CDR3 coding DNA: TGTGCCAGCAGTGTGGGGCGGGGGACGGTTGGATCTGGAAACACCATATATTTT.

CDR3 sequence reads: CAISEGGERGYTF. The DNA of the CDR3 is TGTGCCATCAGTGAAGGGGGGGAACGCGGCTACACCTTC. The chain is built from TRBV10-3 and TRBJ1-2; TRBD1 is a possible D gene (6 bases). The CDR3 sequence is 13 residues long. CDR1 ENHRY and CDR2 SYGVKD come from the germline V gene. Trimming took off 3 bases at V and 8 bases at J, with 13 bases between the two ends.

This clone was picked up a small number of times. The chain joins TRBV30 to TRBJ1-4, with 7 bases fitting TRBD1. Germline loops: CDR1 GTSNPN, CDR2 SVGIG (reference sequence). This CDR3 region has 13 residues. The J segment lost 7 bases and the V segment lost 0 bases, leaving 2 bases of the junction unmatched. Here the CDR3 DNA reads TGTGCCTGGAGTGTACAGGGGACTGAAAAACTGTTTTTT. Amino acids: CAWSVQGTEKLFF.

This chain uses TRBV25-1 with TRBJ2-3, with 7 bases identical to TRBD2. V lost 1 base to trimming and J lost 5 bases; unmatched junction nucleotides: 12. In germline, CDR1 is MGHDK, CDR2 SYGVNS. The CDR3 runs to 17 residues. The CDR3 is CASSESKGGALGDTQYF. The CDR3 DNA reads as TGTGCCAGCAGTGAATCAAAGGGAGGGGCATTGGGAGATACGCAGTATTTT.

The J gene is TRBJ1-1, the V gene TRBV4-3, with a weak D call TRBD1 (5 bases). The CDR3 runs to 15 residues. Trimming stripped 4 bases from V and 0 bases from J, with 12 bases between. Germline V lookup: CDR1 LGHNA, CDR2 YSLEER. The CDR3 sequence is CASSPDSSVNTEAFF. As DNA, the CDR3 is TGCGCCAGCAGCCCCGACAGTTCGGTGAACACTGAAGCTTTCTTT.

Details on this clone: The same CDR3 can be traced to other DNA sequences in this sample. V is TRBV5-1 and J is TRBJ2-1; 11 bases align to TRBD2. The CDR3 loop spans 15 amino acids. V was clipped by 3 bases and J by 4 bases; unmatched bases: 3. The germline V gene encodes CDR1 SGHRS and CDR2 YFSETQ. The chain's CDR3 is CASSSGTSGYNEQFF. The CDR3 DNA reads TGCGCCAGCAGCTCAGGGACTAGCGGTTACAATGAGCAGTTCTTC.

In this sample, this clone turned up a few times. The CDR3 loop reads CASSMGTASSYEQYF. The CDR3 DNA reads TGTGCCAGCAGCATGGGGACAGCGAGCTCCTACGAGCAGTACTTC. This chain links TRBV6-5 with TRBJ2-7, with 7 bases fitting TRBD1. Germline V lookup: CDR1 MNHEY, CDR2 SVGAGI. This CDR3 spans 15 amino acids. With V trimmed by 6 bases and J by 0 bases, 8 bases remained unmatched.

In its sample, this clone was seen many times. This chain joins TRBV6-5 and TRBJ2-1; D remains unclear. Germline CDR1 and CDR2: MNHEY and SVGAGI. The CDR3 runs to 12 residues. V lost 7 bases and J 4 bases, leaving 8 bases between the germline ends. The CDR3 bases are TGTGCCAGCACCACGGGTTACAATGAGCAGTTCTTC. As protein: CASTTGYNEQFF.

The chain links TRBV6-5 to TRBJ1-1, with D maybe TRBD1 (6 bases). The CDR3 is 16 amino acids. CDR1 MNHEY and CDR2 SVGAGI come from the germline V gene. V shed 2 bases and J shed 1 base, with 14 bases lying between them. The CDR3 DNA sequence: TGTGCCAGCAGTTACGGGGTGGGGGGGCCGAACACTGAAGCTTTCTTT. Translated: CASSYGVGGPNTEAFF.